This TCR beta chain came from a study of shared clonotypes between healthy human individuals. This table comes from immunoSEQ multiplex PCR, and its TCRdb copy is limited to in-frame clones, with some not included. This table has about 680,000 clones, roughly 94% appearing once. Concerning this clone itself: What it recognizes is unknown.

CD45RO-negative, CCR7-selected cells formed the naive CD8 fraction, which excluded terminally differentiated effector memory CD45RA+ cells. The study, taken as a whole, reports: When naive CD4 clonotypes were compared across several donors, 4% to 6.5% were shared. Shared clonotypes across all four donors exceeded non-shared ones in generation probability.

The CDR3 totals 15 residues. Germline V gene data show CDR1 as KGHSH and CDR2 as LQKENI. Trimming took 2 bases from V and 2 from J, leaving 11 bases between them. The sample taken for sequencing was naive CD8+ T cells sorted from blood. This TCR was recovered from a man aged 30-40 years in good health. The chain is built from TRBV18 and TRBJ2-3; no reliable D call. The CDR3 nucleotides are TGTGCCAGCTCACCAGGACCGCGATACACAGATACGCAGTATTTT. Protein sequence: CASSPGPRYTDTQYF.